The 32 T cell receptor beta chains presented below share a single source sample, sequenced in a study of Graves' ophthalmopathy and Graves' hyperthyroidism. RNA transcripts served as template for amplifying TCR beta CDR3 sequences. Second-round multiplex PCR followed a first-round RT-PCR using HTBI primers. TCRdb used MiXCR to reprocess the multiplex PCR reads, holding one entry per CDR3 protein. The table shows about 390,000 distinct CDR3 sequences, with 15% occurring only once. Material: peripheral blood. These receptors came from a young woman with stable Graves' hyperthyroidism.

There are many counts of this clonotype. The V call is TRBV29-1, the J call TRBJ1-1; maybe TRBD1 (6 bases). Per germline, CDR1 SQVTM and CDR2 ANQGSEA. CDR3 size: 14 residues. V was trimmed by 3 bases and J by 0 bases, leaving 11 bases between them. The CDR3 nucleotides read TGCAGCGTTGACGTGCAGGGGATGAACACTGAAGCTTTCTTT. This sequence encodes CSVDVQGMNTEAFF.

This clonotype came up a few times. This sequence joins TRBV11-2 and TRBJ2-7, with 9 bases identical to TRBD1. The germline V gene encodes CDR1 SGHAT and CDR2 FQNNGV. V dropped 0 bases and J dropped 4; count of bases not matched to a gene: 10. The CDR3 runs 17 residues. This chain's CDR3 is CASSLEVAWTGDYEQYF. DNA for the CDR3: TGTGCCAGCAGCTTAGAGGTAGCCTGGACAGGGGATTACGAGCAGTACTTC.

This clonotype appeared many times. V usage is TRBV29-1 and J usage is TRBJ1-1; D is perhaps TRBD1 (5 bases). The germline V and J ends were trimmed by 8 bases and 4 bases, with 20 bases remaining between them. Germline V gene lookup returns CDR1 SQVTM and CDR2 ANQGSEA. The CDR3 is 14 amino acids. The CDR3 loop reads CSLRGREGRTEAFF. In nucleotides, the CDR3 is TGCAGCCTCCGGGGGAGGGAGGGTCGCACTGAAGCTTTCTTT.

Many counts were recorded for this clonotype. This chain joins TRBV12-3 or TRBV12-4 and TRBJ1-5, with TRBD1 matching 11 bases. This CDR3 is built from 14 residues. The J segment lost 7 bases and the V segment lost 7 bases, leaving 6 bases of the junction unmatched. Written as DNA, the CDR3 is TGTGCCAGCAAGGACAGGGGGCCGACCCAGCCCCAGCATTTT. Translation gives CASKDRGPTQPQHF.

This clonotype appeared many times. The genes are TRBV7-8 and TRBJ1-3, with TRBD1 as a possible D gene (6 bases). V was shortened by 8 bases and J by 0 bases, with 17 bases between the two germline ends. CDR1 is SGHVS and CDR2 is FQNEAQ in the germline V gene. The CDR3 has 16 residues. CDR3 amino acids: CASRGTGSPSGNTIYF. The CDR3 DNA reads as TGTGCCAGCCGGGGAACAGGGAGCCCCTCTGGAAACACCATATATTTT.

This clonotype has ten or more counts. The CDR3 nucleotides read TGCGCCAGCAGCACCTGGGGGGGCGCCGGGAACACTGAAGCTTTCTTT. Its translation is CASSTWGGAGNTEAFF. The chain recombines TRBV5-1 with TRBJ1-1; D perhaps matches TRBD1 (6 bases). Germline CDR1 is SGHRS and CDR2 is YFSETQ. V was pared by 4 bases and J by 1 base, with 17 bases between. CDR3 length: 16 residues.

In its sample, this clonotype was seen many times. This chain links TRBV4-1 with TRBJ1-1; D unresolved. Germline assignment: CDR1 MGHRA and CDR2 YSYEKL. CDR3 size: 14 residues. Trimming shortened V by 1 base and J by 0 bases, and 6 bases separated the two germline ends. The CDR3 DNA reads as TGCGCCAGCAGCCAAGGTCCATTGAACACTGAAGCTTTCTTT. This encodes CASSQGPLNTEAFF.

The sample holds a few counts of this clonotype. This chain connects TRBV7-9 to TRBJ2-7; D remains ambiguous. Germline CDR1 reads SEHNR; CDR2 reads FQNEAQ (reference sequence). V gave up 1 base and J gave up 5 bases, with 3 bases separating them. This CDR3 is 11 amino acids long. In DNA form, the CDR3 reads TGTGCCAGCAGCTTAGTTAACGAGCAGTACTTC. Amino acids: CASSLVNEQYF.

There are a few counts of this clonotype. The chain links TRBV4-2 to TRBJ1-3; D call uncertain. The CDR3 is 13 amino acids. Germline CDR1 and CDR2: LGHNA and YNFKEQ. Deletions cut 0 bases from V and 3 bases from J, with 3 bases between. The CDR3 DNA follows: TGTGCCAGCAGCCAAGATTTTGGAAACACCATATATTTT. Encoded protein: CASSQDFGNTIYF.

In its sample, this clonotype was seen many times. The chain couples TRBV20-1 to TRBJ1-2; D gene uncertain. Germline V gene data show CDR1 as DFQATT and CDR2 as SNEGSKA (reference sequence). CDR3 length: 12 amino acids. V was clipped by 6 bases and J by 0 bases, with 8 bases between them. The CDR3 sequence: CSAETPNYGYTF. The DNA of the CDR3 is TGCAGTGCCGAGACTCCTAACTATGGCTACACCTTC.

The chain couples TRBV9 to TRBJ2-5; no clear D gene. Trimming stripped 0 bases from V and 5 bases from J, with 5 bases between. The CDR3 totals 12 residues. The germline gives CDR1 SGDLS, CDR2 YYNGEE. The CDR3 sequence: CASSVDTETQYF. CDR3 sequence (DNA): TGTGCCAGCAGCGTAGATACGGAGACCCAGTACTTC.

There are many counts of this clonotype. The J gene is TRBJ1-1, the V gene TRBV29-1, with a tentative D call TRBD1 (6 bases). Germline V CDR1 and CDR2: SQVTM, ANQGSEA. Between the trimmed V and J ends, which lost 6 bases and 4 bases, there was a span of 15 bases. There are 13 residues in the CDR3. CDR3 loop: CSVLLGGGTEAFF. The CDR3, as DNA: TGCAGCGTCCTCCTAGGGGGAGGCACTGAAGCTTTCTTT. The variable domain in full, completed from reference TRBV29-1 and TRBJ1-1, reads SAVISQKPSRDICQRGTSLTIQCQVDSQVTMMFWYRQQPGQSLTLIATANQGSEATYESGFVIDKFPISRPNLTFSTLTVSNMSPEDSSIYLCSVLLGGGTEAFFGQGTRLTVV.

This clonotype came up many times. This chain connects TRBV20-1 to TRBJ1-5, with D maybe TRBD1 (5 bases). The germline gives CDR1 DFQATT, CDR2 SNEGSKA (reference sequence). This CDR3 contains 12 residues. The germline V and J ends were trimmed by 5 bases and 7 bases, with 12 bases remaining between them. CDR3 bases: TGCAGTGCTCGCGCGGGACGCCAGCCCCAGCATTTT. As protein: CSARAGRQPQHF.

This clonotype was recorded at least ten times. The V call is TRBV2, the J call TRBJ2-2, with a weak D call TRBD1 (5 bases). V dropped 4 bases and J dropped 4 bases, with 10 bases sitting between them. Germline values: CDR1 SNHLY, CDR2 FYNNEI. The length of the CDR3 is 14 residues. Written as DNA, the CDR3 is TGTGCCAGCAGTGTAGACAGAGCCACCGGGGAGCTGTTTTTT. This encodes CASSVDRATGELFF.

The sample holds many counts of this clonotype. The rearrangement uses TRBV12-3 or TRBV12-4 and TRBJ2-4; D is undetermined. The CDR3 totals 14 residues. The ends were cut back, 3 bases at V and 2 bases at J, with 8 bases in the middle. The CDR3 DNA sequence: TGTGCCAGCAGTTTTTGGGATCCCAAAAACATTCAGTACTTC. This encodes CASSFWDPKNIQYF.

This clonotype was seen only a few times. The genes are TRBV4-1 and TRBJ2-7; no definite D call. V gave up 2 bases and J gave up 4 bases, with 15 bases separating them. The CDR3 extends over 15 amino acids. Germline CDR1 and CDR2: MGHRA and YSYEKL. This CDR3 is CASSQTGPGGYEQYF. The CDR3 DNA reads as TGCGCCAGCAGCCAAACGGGTCCGGGCGGTTACGAGCAGTACTTC.

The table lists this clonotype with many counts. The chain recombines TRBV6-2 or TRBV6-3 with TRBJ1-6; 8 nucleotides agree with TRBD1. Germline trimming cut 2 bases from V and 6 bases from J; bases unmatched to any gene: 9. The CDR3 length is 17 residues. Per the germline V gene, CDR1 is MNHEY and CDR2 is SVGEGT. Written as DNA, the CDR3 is TGTGCCAGCAGTTACCTCCCGGACAGGGAAGGTAATTCACCCCTCCACTTT. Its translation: CASSYLPDREGNSPLHF.

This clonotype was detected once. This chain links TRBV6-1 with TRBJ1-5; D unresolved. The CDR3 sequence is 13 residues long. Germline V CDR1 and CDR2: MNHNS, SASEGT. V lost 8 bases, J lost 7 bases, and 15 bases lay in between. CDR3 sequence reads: CASAQLPWQPQHF. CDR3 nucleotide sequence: TGTGCCAGCGCCCAATTACCCTGGCAGCCCCAGCATTTT.

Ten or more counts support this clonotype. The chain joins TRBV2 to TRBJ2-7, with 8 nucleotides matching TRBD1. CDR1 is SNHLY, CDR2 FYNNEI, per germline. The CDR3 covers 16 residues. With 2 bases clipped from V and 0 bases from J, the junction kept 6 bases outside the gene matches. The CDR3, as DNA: TGTGCCAGCAGTGAATCTATGGGACAGGCCTCCTACGAGCAGTACTTC. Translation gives CASSESMGQASYEQYF. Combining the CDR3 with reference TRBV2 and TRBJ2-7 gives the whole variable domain EPEVTQTPSHQVTQMGQEVILRCVPISNHLYFYWYRQILGQKVEFLVSFYNNEISEKSEIFDDQFSVERPDGSNFTLKIRSTKLEDSAMYFCASSESMGQASYEQYFGPGTRLTVT.

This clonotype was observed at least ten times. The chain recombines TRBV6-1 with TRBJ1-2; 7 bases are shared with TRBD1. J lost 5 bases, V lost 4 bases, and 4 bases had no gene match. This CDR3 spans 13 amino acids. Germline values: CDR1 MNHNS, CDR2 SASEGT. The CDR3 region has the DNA TGTGCCAGCAGTGGCGGGACAGCTTATGGCTACACCTTC. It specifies CASSGGTAYGYTF.

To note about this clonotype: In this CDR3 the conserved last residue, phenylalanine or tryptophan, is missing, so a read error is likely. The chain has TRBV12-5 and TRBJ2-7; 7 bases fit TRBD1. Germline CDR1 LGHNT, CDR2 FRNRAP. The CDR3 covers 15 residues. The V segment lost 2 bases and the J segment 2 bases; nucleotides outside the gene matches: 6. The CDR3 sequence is CASGLSKGQTYEQYS. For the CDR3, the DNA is TGTGCTAGTGGTTTGTCTAAGGGACAGACCTACGAGCAGTACTCC.

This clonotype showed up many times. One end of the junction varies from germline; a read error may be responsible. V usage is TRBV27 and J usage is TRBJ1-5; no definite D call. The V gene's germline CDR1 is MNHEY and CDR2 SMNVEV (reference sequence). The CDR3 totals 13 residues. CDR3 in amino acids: CASSLWVGQPQHF. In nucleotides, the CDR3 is TGTGCCAGCAGCTTATGGGTGGGTCAGCCCCAGCATTTT.

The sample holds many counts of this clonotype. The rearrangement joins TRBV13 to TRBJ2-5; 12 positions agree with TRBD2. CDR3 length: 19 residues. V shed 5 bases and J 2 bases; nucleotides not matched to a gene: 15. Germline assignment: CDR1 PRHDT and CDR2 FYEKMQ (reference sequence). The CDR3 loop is CASSPPPLAGGEIQETQYF. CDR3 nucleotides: TGTGCCAGCAGCCCTCCCCCACTAGCGGGGGGCGAGATACAAGAGACCCAGTACTTC.

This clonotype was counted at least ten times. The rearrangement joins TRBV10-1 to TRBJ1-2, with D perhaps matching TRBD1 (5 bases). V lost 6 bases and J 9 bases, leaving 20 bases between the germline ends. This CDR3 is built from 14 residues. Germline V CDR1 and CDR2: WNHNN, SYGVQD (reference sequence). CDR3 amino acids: CASRQGGIEESYTF. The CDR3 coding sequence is TGCGCCAGCAGGCAGGGAGGGATTGAGGAAAGCTACACCTTC.

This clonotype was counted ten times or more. CDR3 sequence: CASMTKDRGNYGYTF. CDR3 in DNA: TGTGCCAGCATGACAAAGGACAGGGGTAACTATGGCTACACCTTC. The gene calls are TRBV6-5 and TRBJ1-2; 9 bases line up with TRBD1. J was trimmed by 1 base and V by 7 bases; bases with no gene match: 7. Germline V gene data show CDR1 as MNHEY and CDR2 as SVGAGI. The CDR3 consists of 15 residues.

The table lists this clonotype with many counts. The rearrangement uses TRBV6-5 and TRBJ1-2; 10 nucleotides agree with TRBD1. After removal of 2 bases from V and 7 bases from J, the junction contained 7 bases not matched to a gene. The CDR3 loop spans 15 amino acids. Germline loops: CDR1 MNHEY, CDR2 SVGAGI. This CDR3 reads CASSYVDGQGGGYTF. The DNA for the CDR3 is TGTGCCAGCAGTTACGTCGACGGACAGGGGGGTGGCTACACCTTC.

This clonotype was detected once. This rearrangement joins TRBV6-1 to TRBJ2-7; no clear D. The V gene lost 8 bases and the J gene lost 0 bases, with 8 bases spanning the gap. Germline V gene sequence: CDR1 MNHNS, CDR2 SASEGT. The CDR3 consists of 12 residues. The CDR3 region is CASLKDSYEQYF. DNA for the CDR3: TGTGCCAGCCTAAAGGACTCCTACGAGCAGTACTTC.

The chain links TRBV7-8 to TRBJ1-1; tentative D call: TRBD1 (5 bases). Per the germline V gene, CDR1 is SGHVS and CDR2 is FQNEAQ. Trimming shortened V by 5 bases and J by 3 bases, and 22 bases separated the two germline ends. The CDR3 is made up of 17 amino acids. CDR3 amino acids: CASSPRANQGGYTEAFF. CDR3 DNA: TGTGCCAGCAGCCCCCGGGCAAATCAGGGAGGCTACACTGAAGCTTTCTTT.

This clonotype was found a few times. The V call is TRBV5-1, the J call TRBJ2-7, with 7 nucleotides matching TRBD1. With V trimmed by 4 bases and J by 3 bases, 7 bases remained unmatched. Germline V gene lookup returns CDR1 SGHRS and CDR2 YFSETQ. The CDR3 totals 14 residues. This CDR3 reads CASSVTGTDYEQYF. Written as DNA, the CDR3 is TGCGCCAGCAGCGTTACCGGGACAGACTACGAGCAGTACTTC.

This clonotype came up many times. For the CDR3, the DNA is TGTGCCAGCAGCCAGACCCAAGAGACCCAGTACTTC. It specifies CASSQTQETQYF. This rearrangement joins TRBV12-3 or TRBV12-4 to TRBJ2-5; D not certain. The germline V and J ends were trimmed by 6 bases and 1 base, with 6 bases remaining between them. The CDR3 extends over 12 amino acids.

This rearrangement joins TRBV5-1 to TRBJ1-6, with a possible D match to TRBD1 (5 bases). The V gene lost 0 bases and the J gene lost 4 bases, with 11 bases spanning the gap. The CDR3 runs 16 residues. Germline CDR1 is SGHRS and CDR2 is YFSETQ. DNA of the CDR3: TGCGCCAGCAGCTTGGAACCGGGGCCGTATAATTCACCCCTCCACTTT. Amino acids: CASSLEPGPYNSPLHF. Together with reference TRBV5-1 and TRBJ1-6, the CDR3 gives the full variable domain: KAGVTQTPRYLIKTRGQQVTLSCSPISGHRSVSWYQQTPGQGLQFLFEYFSETQRNKGNFPGRFSGRQFSNSRSEMNVSTLELGDSALYLCASSLEPGPYNSPLHFGNGTRLTVT.

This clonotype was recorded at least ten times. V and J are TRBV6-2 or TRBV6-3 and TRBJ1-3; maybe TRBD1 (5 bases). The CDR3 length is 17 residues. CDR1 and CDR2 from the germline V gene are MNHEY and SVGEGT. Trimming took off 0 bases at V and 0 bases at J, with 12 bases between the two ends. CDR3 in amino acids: CASSYSGPLHSGNTIYF. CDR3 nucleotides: TGTGCCAGCAGTTACTCGGGACCGTTACACTCTGGAAACACCATATATTTT.